Listed here are 28 T cell receptor beta chains from one sample, sequenced in a study of CD4+ T cells in melanoma. The protocol was immunoSEQ multiplex PCR, while the TCRdb copy is restricted to in-frame clones and leaves out a portion. The sample holds roughly 10,000 clones, roughly two thirds seen once. Sequences were obtained from cells from a culture (not recorded whether cultured in vitro). The receptors shown here come from a human donor with melanoma.

The genes are TRBV4-2 and TRBJ1-1; 8 bases map to TRBD1. The CDR3 has 13 residues. V was clipped by 8 bases and J by 6 bases; unmatched bases: 8. The germline V gene has CDR1 LGHNA and CDR2 YNFKEQ. For the CDR3, the DNA is TGTGCCAGCCAGCCAGGGGGCGCGTCTGAAGCTTTCTTT. It yields the protein CASQPGGASEAFF.

This clone has only a few counts. The genes are TRBV7-9 and TRBJ1-1, with a possible D match to TRBD1 (6 bases). Germline CDR1 and CDR2: SEHNR and FQNEAQ (reference sequence). The CDR3 covers 13 residues. The ends were cut back, 2 bases at V and 5 bases at J, with 9 bases in the middle. The CDR3 here is CASSLQGKTEAFF. The CDR3 nucleotides are TGTGCCAGCAGCTTACAGGGGAAGACTGAAGCTTTCTTT. Drawing the rest from reference TRBV7-9 and TRBJ1-1, the complete variable domain is DTGVSQNPRHKITKRGQNVTFRCDPISEHNRLYWYRQTLGQGPEFLTYFQNEAQLEKSRLLSDRFSAERPKGSFSTLEIQRTEQGDSAMYLCASSLQGKTEAFFGQGTRLTVV.

This clone came up a few times. The J gene is TRBJ2-7, the V gene TRBV11-2; perhaps D is TRBD1 or TRBD2 (5 bases each). This CDR3 comprises 16 residues. The germline V and J ends were trimmed by 2 bases and 3 bases, with 17 bases remaining between them. The germline V gene encodes CDR1 SGHAT and CDR2 FQNNGV. CDR3 loop: CASSLRGRDPYYEQYF. The CDR3 DNA sequence: TGTGCCAGCAGCTTAAGAGGCCGGGACCCCTACTACGAGCAGTACTTC.

The chain carries TRBV2 and TRBJ1-2, with D perhaps matching TRBD1 (5 bases). Looked up from germline, CDR1 is SNHLY and CDR2 is FYNNEI. The length of the CDR3 is 16 residues. Trimming stripped 6 bases from V and 3 bases from J, with 20 bases between. This CDR3 reads CASRGFFVGGDYGYTF. The CDR3, as DNA: TGTGCCAGCAGAGGGTTCTTCGTCGGAGGGGACTATGGCTACACCTTC.

The rearrangement links TRBV21-1 to TRBJ2-7. TRBV21-1 is classified as a pseudogene. CDR3 length: 15 residues. The CDR3: CASSKDEGLGYEQYF. The CDR3 coding sequence is TGTGCCAGCAGCAAAGACGAGGGGTTAGGCTACGAGCAGTACTTC.

This chain joins TRBV19 and TRBJ1-5; 8 bases fit TRBD1. Germline CDR1 LNHDA, CDR2 SQIVND (reference sequence). V was pared by 7 bases and J by 2 bases, with 16 bases of the junction left unmatched. The CDR3 length is 18 residues. The CDR3 is CASTSPGQAVRGNQPQHF. CDR3 coding DNA: TGTGCCAGTACTTCGCCGGGACAGGCGGTTCGTGGCAATCAGCCCCAGCATTTT.

This clone turned up a few times. V and J are TRBV4-2 and TRBJ1-3, with 7 bases aligning to TRBD1. The CDR3 sequence is 17 residues long. The V segment lost 3 bases and the J segment 0 bases; nucleotides outside the gene matches: 8. CDR1 LGHNA and CDR2 YNFKEQ come from the germline V gene. The CDR3 here is CASSQRQGGHSGNTIYF. Here the CDR3 DNA reads TGTGCCAGCAGCCAGAGACAGGGCGGACACTCTGGAAACACCATATATTTT.

This clone appeared a few times. The genes are TRBV30 and TRBJ2-3; 10 bases align to TRBD2. Germline assignment: CDR1 GTSNPN and CDR2 SVGIG (reference sequence). The CDR3 runs 15 residues. The V gene end was trimmed by 5 bases and the J gene end by 1 base; junction bases not matched to a gene: 6. The CDR3 reads CAWDHGTSGTDTQYF. The CDR3 DNA follows: TGTGCCTGGGACCACGGGACTAGCGGCACAGATACGCAGTATTTT.

This chain links TRBV11-3 with TRBJ2-1; 13 bases map to TRBD2. CDR3 length: 16 residues. Germline V gives CDR1 SGHNT, CDR2 YENEEA. The junction had 4 bases not matched to a gene; V was cut back by 0 bases and J by 8 bases. CDR3 loop: CASSLDKTSGGYEQFF. In DNA, the CDR3 is TGTGCCAGCAGCTTAGACAAGACTAGCGGGGGGTATGAGCAGTTCTTC.

The genes are TRBV7-8 and TRBJ1-5; D is perhaps TRBD1 (5 bases). The CDR3 runs to 13 residues. The V end was cut by 5 bases, the J end by 4 bases, with 9 bases between. Germline-derived CDR1 and CDR2 are SGHVS and FQNEAQ. CDR3 residues: CASSPGANQPQHF. For the CDR3, the DNA is TGTGCCAGCAGCCCCGGGGCGAATCAGCCCCAGCATTTT.

V and J are TRBV7-2 and TRBJ1-1, with a tentative D call TRBD1 (6 bases). In germline, CDR1 is SGHTA, CDR2 FQGNSA. The CDR3 covers 13 residues. V was clipped by 2 bases and J by 4 bases, with 8 bases between them. The CDR3 region is CASSLRGSTEAFF. For the CDR3, the DNA is TGTGCCAGCAGCTTAAGGGGGTCCACTGAAGCTTTCTTT.

This clone was observed a handful of times. The chain is built from TRBV19 and TRBJ1-5, with 7 bases lining up with TRBD1. After removal of 3 bases from V and 4 bases from J, the junction contained 3 bases not matched to a gene. The V gene's germline CDR1 is LNHDA and CDR2 SQIVND (reference sequence). This CDR3 comprises 14 residues. This CDR3 is CASSIKGANQPQHF. In nucleotides, the CDR3 is TGTGCCAGTAGTATTAAGGGGGCTAATCAGCCCCAGCATTTT. The variable domain in full, completed from reference TRBV19 and TRBJ1-5, reads DGGITQSPKYLFRKEGQNVTLSCEQNLNHDAMYWYRQDPGQGLRLIYYSQIVNDFQKGDIAEGYSVSREKKESFPLTVTSAQKNPTAFYLCASSIKGANQPQHFGDGTRLSIL.

The chain uses TRBV5-1 and TRBJ2-5; 7 bases align to TRBD1. The CDR3 consists of 16 residues. Germline V gene lookup returns CDR1 SGHRS and CDR2 YFSETQ. The V and J ends lost 4 bases and 1 base, in that order; junction bases with no gene match: 10. CDR3 in DNA: TGCGCCAGCAGCCTTCCCCACGGGACAGCCCAAGAGACCCAGTACTTC. Its translation is CASSLPHGTAQETQYF.

This chain links TRBV6-5 with TRBJ2-7, with D perhaps TRBD2 (6 bases). Germline CDR1 and CDR2: MNHEY and SVGAGI. V was shortened by 6 bases and J by 5 bases, with 11 bases between the two germline ends. The CDR3 runs to 12 residues. The CDR3, as DNA: TGTGCCAGCAGGGGACTCTATGACGAGCAGTACTTC. It yields the protein CASRGLYDEQYF.

The chain combines TRBV2 with TRBJ1-6; D is ambiguous. This CDR3 has 16 residues. The V gene's germline CDR1 is SNHLY and CDR2 FYNNEI. Deletions cut 6 bases from V and 2 bases from J, with 14 bases between. CDR3 sequence reads: CASRPSGATYNSPLHF. The CDR3 bases are TGTGCCAGCAGACCCTCAGGAGCAACCTATAATTCACCCCTCCACTTT.

The chain employs TRBV5-1 and TRBJ2-1, with no clear D. The germline V gene has CDR1 SGHRS and CDR2 YFSETQ. Deletions cut 1 base from V and 5 bases from J, with 10 bases between. The CDR3 is 14 amino acids. The CDR3 sequence: CASSLRITDNEQFF. In DNA form, the CDR3 reads TGCGCCAGCAGCTTGCGCATCACCGACAATGAGCAGTTCTTC.

A few counts support this clone. This chain uses TRBV29-1 with TRBJ1-1; D call uncertain. V lost 7 bases, J lost 6 bases, and 15 bases lay in between. The germline V gene encodes CDR1 SQVTM and CDR2 ANQGSEA. This CDR3 contains 12 residues. CDR3 bases: TGCAGCGCCCTCGGCCTGGAGGCTGAAGCTTTCTTT. Residues: CSALGLEAEAFF.

This chain joins TRBV7-6 and TRBJ2-7; 12 nucleotides line up with TRBD2. The J call is in doubt because the DNA end fits TRBJ2-5 better. The CDR3 sequence is 15 residues long. CDR1 SGHVS and CDR2 FNYEAQ come from the germline V gene. For the CDR3, the DNA is TGTGCCAGCAGCACGGGACTAGCGGGCCAAGAGACCCAGTACTTC. Its protein is CASSTGLAGQETQYF.

This rearrangement joins TRBV4-2 to TRBJ1-3, with D perhaps matching TRBD1 (5 bases). CDR3 length: 14 residues. V was cut by 5 bases and J by 4 bases, with 12 bases left in between. Per germline, CDR1 LGHNA and CDR2 YNFKEQ. The CDR3 spells CASSLSGAGNTIYF. In DNA form, the CDR3 reads TGTGCCAGCAGCTTATCCGGGGCGGGAAACACCATATATTTT.

The V call is TRBV6-5, the J call TRBJ2-7; the match to TRBD1 covers 7 bases. V dropped 6 bases and J dropped 5; count of bases not matched to a gene: 4. CDR3 length: 12 residues. Germline values: CDR1 MNHEY, CDR2 SVGAGI. CDR3 sequence reads: CASSRQGHEQYF. CDR3 DNA: TGTGCCAGCAGCCGACAGGGTCACGAGCAGTACTTC.

The V call is TRBV5-6, the J call TRBJ2-7; 7 bases line up with TRBD1. The trim removed 5 bases at V and 6 bases at J, leaving 14 bases unmatched. The CDR3 contains 15 residues. The V gene's germline CDR1 is SGHDT and CDR2 YYEEEE. The CDR3 protein is CASRRLRQGRVEQYF. In DNA form, the CDR3 reads TGTGCCAGCAGGCGATTAAGACAGGGAAGGGTCGAGCAGTACTTC. Looking up the rest from reference TRBV5-6 and TRBJ2-7 gives the full variable domain: DAGVTQSPTHLIKTRGQQVTLRCSPKSGHDTVSWYQQALGQGPQFIFQYYEEEERQRGNFPDRFSGHQFPNYSSELNVNALLLGDSALYLCASRRLRQGRVEQYFGPGTRLTVT.

J is TRBJ1-6 and V is TRBV19; D is uncertain. Deletions cut 7 bases from V and 0 bases from J, with 7 bases between. This CDR3 region has 14 residues. Germline values: CDR1 LNHDA, CDR2 SQIVND (reference sequence). The CDR3 DNA is TGTGCCAGTACCGGCGACTCCTATAATTCACCCCTCCACTTT. Protein product: CASTGDSYNSPLHF.

This clone was observed a few times. This chain joins TRBV5-1 and TRBJ1-1; TRBD1 matches 7 bases. In germline, CDR1 is SGHRS, CDR2 YFSETQ. The CDR3 spans 15 residues. V trimming: 1 base; J trimming: 0 bases; junction bases outside the gene matches: 3. CDR3 in amino acids: CASSLRTGLNTEAFF. The CDR3, as DNA: TGCGCCAGCAGCTTGAGGACAGGTTTGAACACTGAAGCTTTCTTT.

The chain carries TRBV10-3 and TRBJ2-7; the D gene is possibly TRBD1 (6 bases). CDR3 size: 13 residues. V was shortened by 11 bases and J by 0 bases, with 14 bases between the two germline ends. Germline CDR1 and CDR2: ENHRY and SYGVKD. This chain's CDR3 is CASSGGSSYEQYF. The DNA of the CDR3 is TGTGCCTCCTCTGGGGGCAGCTCCTACGAGCAGTACTTC.

This clone has only one observation. The J gene is TRBJ2-5, the V gene TRBV7-9, with 7 bases fitting TRBD2. The CDR3 covers 17 residues. With 0 bases clipped from V and 5 bases from J, the junction kept 12 bases outside the gene matches. Germline values: CDR1 SEHNR, CDR2 FQNEAQ (reference sequence). Here the CDR3 reads CASSLATSGEPRETQYF. CDR3 nucleotides: TGTGCCAGCAGCTTAGCGACCAGCGGGGAACCCCGTGAGACCCAGTACTTC.

The rearrangement uses TRBV6-5 and TRBJ2-7, with 11 bases identical to TRBD1. V shed 8 bases, J shed 3 bases, and the junction held 9 bases outside the gene matches. Looked up from germline, CDR1 is MNHEY and CDR2 is SVGAGI. The CDR3 spans 15 residues. The CDR3 DNA is TGTGCCAGCTCAATAGCCGGGACAGGGGGCTACGAGCAGTACTTC. Residues: CASSIAGTGGYEQYF.

V and J are TRBV2 and TRBJ1-2; D might be TRBD1 (6 bases). CDR1 SNHLY and CDR2 FYNNEI come from the germline V gene. This CDR3 comprises 14 residues. Trimming removed 2 bases at V and 5 bases at J, with 12 bases between. The CDR3 DNA is TGTGCCAGCAGTGAAAGTCAAGGGGGTTATGGCTACACCTTC. As protein: CASSESQGGYGYTF.

The chain employs TRBV5-6 and TRBJ1-1; no reliable D call. Germline V gene sequence: CDR1 SGHDT, CDR2 YYEEEE. CDR3 length: 11 amino acids. Trimming removed 1 base from V and 5 bases from J, with 3 bases in between. The CDR3, as DNA: TGTGCCAGCAGCTTGATGACTGAAGCTTTCTTT. The encoded protein is CASSLMTEAFF.